This T cell receptor (beta chain) was sequenced for a study of blood T cell repertoires in COVID-19. The V gene lost 1 base and the J gene lost 3 bases, with 13 bases spanning the gap. The length of the CDR3 is 15 residues. Germline-derived CDR1 and CDR2 are SGHTA and FQGNSA. Produced via immunoSEQ multiplex PCR; TCRdb's table is partial and in-frame only. The sample consists of some 300,000 clones, 75% to 90% of them appearing once. This clone occurred a few times. V usage is TRBV7-2 and J usage is TRBJ2-7; D uncertain. Sequencing was performed on peripheral blood. This receptor was taken from a woman in her 70s with COVID-19, enrolled during active disease. The CDR3 loop is CASSLGPGSLYEQYF. Written as DNA, the CDR3 is TGTGCCAGCAGCTTAGGTCCAGGTAGTCTCTACGAGCAGTACTTC.